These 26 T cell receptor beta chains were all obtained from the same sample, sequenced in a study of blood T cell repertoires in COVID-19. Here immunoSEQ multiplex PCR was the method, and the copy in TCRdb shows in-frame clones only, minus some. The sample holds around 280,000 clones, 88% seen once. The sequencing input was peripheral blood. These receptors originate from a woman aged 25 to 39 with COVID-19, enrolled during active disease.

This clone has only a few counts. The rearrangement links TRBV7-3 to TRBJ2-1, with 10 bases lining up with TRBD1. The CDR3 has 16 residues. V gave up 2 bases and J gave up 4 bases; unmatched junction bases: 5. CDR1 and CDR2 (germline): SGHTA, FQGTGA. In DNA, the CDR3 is TGTGCCAGCAGCTTAGGGTTGGGACAGGGGTACAATGAGCAGTTCTTC. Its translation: CASSLGLGQGYNEQFF. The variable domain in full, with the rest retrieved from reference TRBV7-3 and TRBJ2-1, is GAGVSQTPSNKVTEKGKYVELRCDPISGHTALYWYRQSLGQGPEFLIYFQGTGAADDSGLPNDRFFAVRPEGSVSTLKIQRTERGDSAVYLCASSLGLGQGYNEQFFGPGTRLTVL.

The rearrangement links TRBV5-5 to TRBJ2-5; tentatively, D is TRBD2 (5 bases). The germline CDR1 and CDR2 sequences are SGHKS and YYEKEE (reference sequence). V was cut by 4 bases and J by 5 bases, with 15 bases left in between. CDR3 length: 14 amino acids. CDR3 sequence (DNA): TGTGCCAGCAGCCAGGCCGTGGTAGCGGAGACCCAGTACTTC. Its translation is CASSQAVVAETQYF.

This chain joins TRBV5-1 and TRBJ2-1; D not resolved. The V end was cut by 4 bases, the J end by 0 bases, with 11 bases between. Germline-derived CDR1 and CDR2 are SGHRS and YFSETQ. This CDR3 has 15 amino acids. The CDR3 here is CASSQASYSYNEQFF. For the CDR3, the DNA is TGCGCCAGCAGCCAAGCGTCCTACTCCTACAATGAGCAGTTCTTC.

CDR3 sequence (DNA): TGCGCCAGCAGCCCTGGGCGGGACTCCTACGAGCAGTACTTC. Translating gives CASSPGRDSYEQYF. The chain joins TRBV5-1 to TRBJ2-7; D might be TRBD2 (6 bases). V gave up 4 bases and J gave up 0 bases, with 11 bases separating them. This CDR3 spans 14 amino acids. Germline CDR1 is SGHRS and CDR2 is YFSETQ.

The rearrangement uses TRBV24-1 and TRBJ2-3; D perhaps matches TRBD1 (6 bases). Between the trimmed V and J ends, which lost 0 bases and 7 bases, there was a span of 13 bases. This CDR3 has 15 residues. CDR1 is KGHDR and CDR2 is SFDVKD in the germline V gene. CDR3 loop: CATSDLSTGPYTQYF. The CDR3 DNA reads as TGTGCCACCAGTGATTTGAGTACAGGGCCATATACGCAGTATTTT.

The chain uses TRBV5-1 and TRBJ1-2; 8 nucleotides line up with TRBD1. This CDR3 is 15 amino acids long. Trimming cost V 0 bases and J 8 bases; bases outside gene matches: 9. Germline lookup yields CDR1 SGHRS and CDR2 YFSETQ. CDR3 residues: CASSLAGGPLRGYTF. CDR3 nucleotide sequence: TGCGCCAGCAGCTTGGCAGGGGGCCCTCTTCGGGGCTACACCTTC.

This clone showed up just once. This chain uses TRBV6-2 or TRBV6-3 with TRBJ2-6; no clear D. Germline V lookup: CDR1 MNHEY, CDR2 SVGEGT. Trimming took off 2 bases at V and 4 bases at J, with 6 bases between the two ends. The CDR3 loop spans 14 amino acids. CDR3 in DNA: TGTGCCAGCAGTTACGGAGCGGGGGCCAACGTCCTGACTTTC. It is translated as CASSYGAGANVLTF.

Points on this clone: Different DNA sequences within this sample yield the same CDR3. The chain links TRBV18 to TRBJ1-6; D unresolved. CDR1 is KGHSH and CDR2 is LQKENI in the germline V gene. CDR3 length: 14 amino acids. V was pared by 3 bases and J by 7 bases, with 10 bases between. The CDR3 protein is CASSPPGDNSPLHF. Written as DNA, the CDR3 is TGTGCCAGCTCACCGCCAGGTGACAATTCACCCCTCCACTTT.

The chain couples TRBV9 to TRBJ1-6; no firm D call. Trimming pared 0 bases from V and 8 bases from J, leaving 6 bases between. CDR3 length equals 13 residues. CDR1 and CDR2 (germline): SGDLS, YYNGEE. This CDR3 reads CASSVVSDSPLHF. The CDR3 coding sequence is TGTGCCAGCAGCGTAGTATCGGATTCACCCCTCCACTTT.

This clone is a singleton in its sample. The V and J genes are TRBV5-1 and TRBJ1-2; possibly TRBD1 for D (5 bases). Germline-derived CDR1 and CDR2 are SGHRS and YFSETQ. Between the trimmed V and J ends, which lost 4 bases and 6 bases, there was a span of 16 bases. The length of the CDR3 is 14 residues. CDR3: CASSRDGGSDGYTF. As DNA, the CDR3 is TGCGCCAGCAGCCGGGACGGGGGATCGGATGGCTACACCTTC.

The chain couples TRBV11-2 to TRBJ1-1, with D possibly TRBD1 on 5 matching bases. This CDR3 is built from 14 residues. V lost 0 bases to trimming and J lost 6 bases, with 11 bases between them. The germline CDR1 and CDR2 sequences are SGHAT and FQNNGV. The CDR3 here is CASSLDAGLAEAFF. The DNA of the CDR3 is TGTGCCAGCAGCTTAGATGCAGGGTTGGCTGAAGCTTTCTTT.

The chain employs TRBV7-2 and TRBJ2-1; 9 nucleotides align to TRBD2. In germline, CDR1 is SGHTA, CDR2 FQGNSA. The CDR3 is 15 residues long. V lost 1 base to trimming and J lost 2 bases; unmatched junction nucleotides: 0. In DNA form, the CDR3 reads TGTGCCAGCAGCTTAGGCGGGAGGGCCTACAATGAGCAGTTCTTC. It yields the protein CASSLGGRAYNEQFF.

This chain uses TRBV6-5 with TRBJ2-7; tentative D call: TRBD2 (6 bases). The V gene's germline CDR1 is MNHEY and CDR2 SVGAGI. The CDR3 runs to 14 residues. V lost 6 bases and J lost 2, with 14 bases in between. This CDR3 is CASRPGLLAYEQYF. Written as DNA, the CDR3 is TGTGCCAGCAGACCGGGACTCCTAGCCTACGAGCAGTACTTC.

The CDR3: CAWGPFTGTQPQHF. Written as DNA, the CDR3 is TGTGCCTGGGGGCCGTTCACAGGGACCCAGCCCCAGCATTTT. The J gene is TRBJ1-5, the V gene TRBV30, with a possible D match to TRBD1 (6 bases). The germline gives CDR1 GTSNPN, CDR2 SVGIG (reference sequence). V lost 5 bases, J lost 7 bases, and 18 bases lay in between. CDR3 length: 14 amino acids.

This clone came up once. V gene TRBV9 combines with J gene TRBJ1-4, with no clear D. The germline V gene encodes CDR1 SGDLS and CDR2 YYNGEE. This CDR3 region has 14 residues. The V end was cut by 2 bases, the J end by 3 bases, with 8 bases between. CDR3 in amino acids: CASSVEGANEKLFF. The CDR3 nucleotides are TGTGCCAGCAGCGTTGAGGGAGCTAATGAAAAACTGTTTTTT.

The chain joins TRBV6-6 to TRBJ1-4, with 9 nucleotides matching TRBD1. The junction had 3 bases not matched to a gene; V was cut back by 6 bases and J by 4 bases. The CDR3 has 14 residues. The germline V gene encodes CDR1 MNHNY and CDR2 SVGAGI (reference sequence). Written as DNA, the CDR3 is TGTGCCAGCAGCCCGGGACAGGGTAATGAAAAACTGTTTTTT. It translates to CASSPGQGNEKLFF.

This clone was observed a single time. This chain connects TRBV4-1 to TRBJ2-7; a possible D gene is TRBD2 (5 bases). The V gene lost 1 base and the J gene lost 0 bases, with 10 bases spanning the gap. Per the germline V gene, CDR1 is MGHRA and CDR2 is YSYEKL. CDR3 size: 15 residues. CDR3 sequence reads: CASSQGTLSSYEQYF. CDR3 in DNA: TGCGCCAGCAGCCAAGGGACTTTAAGCTCCTACGAGCAGTACTTC.

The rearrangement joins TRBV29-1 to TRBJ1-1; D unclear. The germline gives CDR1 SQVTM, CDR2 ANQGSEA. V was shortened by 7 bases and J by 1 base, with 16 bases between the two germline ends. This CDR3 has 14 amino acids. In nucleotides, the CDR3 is TGCAGCGCCCGGCGGGGAGTAGGGAACACTGAAGCTTTCTTT. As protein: CSARRGVGNTEAFF.

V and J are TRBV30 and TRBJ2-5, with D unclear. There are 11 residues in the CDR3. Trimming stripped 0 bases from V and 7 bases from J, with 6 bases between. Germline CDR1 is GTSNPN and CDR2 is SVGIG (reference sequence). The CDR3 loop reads CAWSVGGTQYF. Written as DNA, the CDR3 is TGTGCCTGGAGTGTAGGCGGGACCCAGTACTTC.

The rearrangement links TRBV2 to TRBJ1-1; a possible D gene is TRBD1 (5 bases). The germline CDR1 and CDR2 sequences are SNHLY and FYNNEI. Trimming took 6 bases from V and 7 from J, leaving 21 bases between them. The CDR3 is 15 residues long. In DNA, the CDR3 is TGTGCCAGCAGCGTTTTGCGGGACGCGGGAGGTGAAGCTTTCTTT. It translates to CASSVLRDAGGEAFF.

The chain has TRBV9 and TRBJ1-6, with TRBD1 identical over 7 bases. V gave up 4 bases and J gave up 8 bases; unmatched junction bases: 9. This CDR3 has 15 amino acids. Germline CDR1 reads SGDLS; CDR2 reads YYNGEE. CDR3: CASSSNRGIDSPLHF. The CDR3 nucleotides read TGTGCCAGCAGCTCGAACAGGGGTATAGATTCACCCCTCCACTTT.

CDR3 nucleotide sequence: TGCGCCAGCACCCCGGTGAGATATGGCTACACCTTC. Its translation: CASTPVRYGYTF. The genes are TRBV23-1 and TRBJ1-2; unclear D gene. TRBV23-1 is treated as an ORF (open reading frame) with a function not yet certain. V lost 7 bases and J lost 5, with 11 bases in between. The CDR3 has 12 residues.

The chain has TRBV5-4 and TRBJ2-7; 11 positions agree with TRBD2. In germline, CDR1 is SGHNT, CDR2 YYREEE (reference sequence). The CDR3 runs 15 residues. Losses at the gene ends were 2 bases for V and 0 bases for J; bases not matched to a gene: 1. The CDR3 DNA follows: TGTGCCAGCAGCTTTACTAGCGGGAGCTCCTACGAGCAGTACTTC. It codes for CASSFTSGSSYEQYF.

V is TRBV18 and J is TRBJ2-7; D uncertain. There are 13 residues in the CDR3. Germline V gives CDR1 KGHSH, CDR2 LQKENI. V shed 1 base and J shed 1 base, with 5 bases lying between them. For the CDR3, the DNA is TGTGCCAGCTCACCACGGAGATCCTACGAGCAGTACTTC. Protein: CASSPRRSYEQYF.

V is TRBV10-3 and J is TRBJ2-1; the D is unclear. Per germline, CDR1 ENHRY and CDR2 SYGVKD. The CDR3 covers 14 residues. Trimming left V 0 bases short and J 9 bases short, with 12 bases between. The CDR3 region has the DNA TGTGCCATCAGTGAGTCGGCAGGCATGGGTGAGCAGTTCTTC. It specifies CAISESAGMGEQFF.

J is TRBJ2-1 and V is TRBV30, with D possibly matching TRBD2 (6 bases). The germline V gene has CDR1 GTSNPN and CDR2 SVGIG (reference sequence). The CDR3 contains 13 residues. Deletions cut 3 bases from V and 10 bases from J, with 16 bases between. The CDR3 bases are TGTGCCTGGAGAGCCCGGGTGGAGGGGGAGCAGTTCTTC. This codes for CAWRARVEGEQFF.